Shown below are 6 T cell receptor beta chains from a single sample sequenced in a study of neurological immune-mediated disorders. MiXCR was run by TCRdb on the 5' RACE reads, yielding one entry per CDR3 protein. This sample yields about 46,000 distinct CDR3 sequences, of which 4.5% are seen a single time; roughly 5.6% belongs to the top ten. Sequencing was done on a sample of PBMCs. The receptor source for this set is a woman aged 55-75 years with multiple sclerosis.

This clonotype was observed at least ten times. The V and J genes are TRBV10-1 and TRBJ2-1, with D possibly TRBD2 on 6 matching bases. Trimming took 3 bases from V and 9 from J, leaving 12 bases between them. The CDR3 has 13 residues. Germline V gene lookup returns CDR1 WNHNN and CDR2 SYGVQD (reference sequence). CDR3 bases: TGCGCCAGCAGTGAACGGGAGACCAGTGAGCAGTTCTTC. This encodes CASSERETSEQFF.

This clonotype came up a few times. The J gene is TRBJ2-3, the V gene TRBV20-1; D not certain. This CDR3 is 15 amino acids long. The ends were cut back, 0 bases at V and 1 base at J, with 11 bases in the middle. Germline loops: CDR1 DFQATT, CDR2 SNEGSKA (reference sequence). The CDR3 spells CSARDWVAGTDTQYF. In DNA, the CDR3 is TGCAGTGCTAGAGATTGGGTAGCCGGCACAGATACGCAGTATTTT.

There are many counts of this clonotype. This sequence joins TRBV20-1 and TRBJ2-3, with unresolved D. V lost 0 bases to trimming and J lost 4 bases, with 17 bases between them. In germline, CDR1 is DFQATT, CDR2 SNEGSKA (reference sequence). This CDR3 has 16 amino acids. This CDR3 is CSARDRLMGPSDTQYF. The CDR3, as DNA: TGCAGTGCTAGAGATCGGTTGATGGGTCCATCAGATACGCAGTATTTT.

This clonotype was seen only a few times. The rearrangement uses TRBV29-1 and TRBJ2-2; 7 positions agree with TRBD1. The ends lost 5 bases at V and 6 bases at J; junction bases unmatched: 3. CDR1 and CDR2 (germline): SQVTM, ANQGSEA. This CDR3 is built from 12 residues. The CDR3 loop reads CSVPGQPGELFF. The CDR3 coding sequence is TGCAGCGTTCCGGGACAGCCCGGGGAGCTGTTTTTT.

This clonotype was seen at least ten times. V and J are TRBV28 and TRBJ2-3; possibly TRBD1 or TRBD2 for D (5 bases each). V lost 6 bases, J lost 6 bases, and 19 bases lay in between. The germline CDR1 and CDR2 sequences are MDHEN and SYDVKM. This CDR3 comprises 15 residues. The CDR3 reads CASRVLGVPGDTQYF. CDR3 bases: TGTGCCAGCAGAGTTCTGGGGGTCCCGGGGGATACGCAGTATTTT. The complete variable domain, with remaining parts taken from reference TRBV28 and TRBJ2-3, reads DVKVTQSSRYLVKRTGEKVFLECVQDMDHENMFWYRQDPGLGLRLIYFSYDVKMKEKGDIPEGYSVSREKKERFSLILESASTNQTSMYLCASRVLGVPGDTQYFGPGTRLTVL.

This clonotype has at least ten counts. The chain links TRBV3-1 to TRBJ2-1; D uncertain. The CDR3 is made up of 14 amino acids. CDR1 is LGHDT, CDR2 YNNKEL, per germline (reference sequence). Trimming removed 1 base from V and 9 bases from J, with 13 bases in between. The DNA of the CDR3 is TGTGCCAGCAGCCAAGCTTCGGCCCGGTCTGAGCAGTTCTTC. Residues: CASSQASARSEQFF.